This TCR beta chain was sequenced in a study of CD8+CD57+ T cells in acquired aplastic anemia. Looking at the study overall: CD4+ and CD8+ cells, once sorted, gave DNA averaging roughly 3 ug.

V was cut by 0 bases and J by 5 bases, with 15 bases left in between. The length of the CDR3 is 15 residues. Germline V gene data show CDR1 as SGDLS and CDR2 as YYNGEE. General study results and limits: Patients and controls were found to share twenty-nine CD8+ CDR3 sequences. Patients showed no significant difference from controls in CD8+ Simpson's diversity.

As concerns this clonotype: Its antigen is currently unknown.

The use of genomic DNA as template underpinned the TCR beta VDJ and CDR3 profiling. MiXCR, applied by TCRdb to the reads, yields one record per CDR3 protein. The repertoire includes more than 250,000 distinct CDR3 sequences, 55% to 65% of them detected once, and less than 9.5% sits in the top ten. This clonotype originated in a human donor with severe aplastic anemia or a healthy control (not recorded which). This rearrangement joins TRBV9 to TRBJ2-7; D is ambiguous. Sample: sorted CD4+, CD8+, or CD8+CD57+ T cells (not recorded which) from PBMCs. This CDR3 reads CASSVGYPGWDEQYF. CDR3 DNA sequence: TGTGCCAGCAGCGTAGGGTACCCTGGGTGGGACGAGCAGTACTTC. Variable domain in full (rest from reference TRBV9 and TRBJ2-7): DSGVTQTPKHLITATGQRVTLRCSPRSGDLSVYWYQQSLDQGLQFLIQYYNGEERAKGNILERFSAQQFPDLHSELNLSSLELGDSALYFCASSVGYPGWDEQYFGPGTRLTVT.